The next 11 T cell receptor beta chains were all read from a single sample in a study of T-cell reconstitution after alpha-beta-depleted transplantation in children. Preparation of the TCRbeta library involved a method that used unique molecular identifiers. In TCRdb, the PCR reads were re-called with MiXCR into one record per CDR3 protein. The table has hundreds of thousands of distinct CDR3 sequences, 12% seen once. The sequencing here drew on PBMCs from the stem cell graft donor, taken from the stem cell graft. All receptors come from a human donor who donated a stem cell graft to a child with combined immunodeficiency.

The table lists this clonotype with many counts. This chain connects TRBV5-1 to TRBJ2-1, with D possibly matching TRBD1 (6 bases). The CDR3 spans 13 residues. Germline V CDR1 and CDR2: SGHRS, YFSETQ. V lost 4 bases, J lost 5 bases, and 10 bases lay in between. The CDR3, as DNA: TGCGCCAGCAGCGGTAGGGGGAACAATGAGCAGTTCTTC. Residues: CASSGRGNNEQFF.

In its sample, this clonotype was seen many times. V gene TRBV5-4 combines with J gene TRBJ2-1; 10 bases match TRBD2. Germline assignment: CDR1 SGHNT and CDR2 YYREEE (reference sequence). With V trimmed by 3 bases and J by 7 bases, 10 bases remained unmatched. The CDR3 is made up of 16 amino acids. Here the CDR3 reads CASSSGSGRAGNEQFF. DNA of the CDR3: TGTGCCAGCAGCTCCGGGAGCGGGAGGGCCGGGAATGAGCAGTTCTTC. Combining the CDR3 with reference TRBV5-4 and TRBJ2-1 gives the whole variable domain ETGVTQSPTHLIKTRGQQVTLRCSSQSGHNTVSWYQQALGQGPQFIFQYYREEENGRGNFPPRFSGLQFPNYSSELNVNALELDDSALYLCASSSGSGRAGNEQFFGPGTRLTVL.

This clonotype was detected only a few times. This chain joins TRBV7-3 and TRBJ2-1, with 9 bases matching TRBD1. There are 13 residues in the CDR3. From germline, CDR1 is SGHTA and CDR2 FQGTGA. With V trimmed by 3 bases and J by 12 bases, 6 bases remained unmatched. The CDR3 is CASSFGQGQGQFF. CDR3 nucleotide sequence: TGTGCCAGCAGCTTCGGACAGGGACAGGGGCAGTTCTTC.

The V and J genes are TRBV6-5 and TRBJ2-3, with a possible D match to TRBD2 (6 bases). This CDR3 contains 19 residues. Per germline, CDR1 MNHEY and CDR2 SVGAGI. Trimming took 2 bases from V and 0 from J, leaving 21 bases between them. The chain's CDR3 is CASSYGRGRQEGSTDTQYF. In nucleotides, the CDR3 is TGTGCCAGCAGTTACGGTCGGGGGAGGCAGGAGGGGAGCACAGATACGCAGTATTTT.

This clonotype was counted ten times or more. This CDR3 is CASSTPGIKDYEQYF. DNA for the CDR3: TGTGCCAGCAGTACCCCGGGGATTAAAGACTACGAGCAGTACTTC. The V and J genes are TRBV6-1 and TRBJ2-7, with a weak D call TRBD2 (5 bases). Looked up from germline, CDR1 is MNHNS and CDR2 is SASEGT. This CDR3 spans 15 amino acids. V was clipped by 5 bases and J by 3 bases, with 17 bases between them.

This clonotype occurred a few times. The chain employs TRBV4-3 and TRBJ2-7; 10 positions match TRBD1. J gave up 6 bases and V 3 bases, and 11 bases lay outside the gene matches. Germline V gene lookup returns CDR1 LGHNA and CDR2 YSLEER. This CDR3 spans 16 amino acids. DNA for the CDR3: TGCGCCAGCAGCCAGTTAACCGGGACAGGGGAGAGCGAGCAGTACTTC. Translating it yields CASSQLTGTGESEQYF.

This clonotype occurred a few times. V and J are TRBV4-3 and TRBJ2-1; D gene ambiguous. Germline-derived CDR1 and CDR2 are LGHNA and YSLEER. V was cut by 1 base and J by 0 bases, with 13 bases left in between. The CDR3 has 17 amino acids. CDR3 residues: CASSQVFYGHSYNEQFF. The CDR3 DNA reads as TGCGCCAGCAGCCAAGTATTCTACGGTCACTCCTACAATGAGCAGTTCTTC.

V gene TRBV7-8 combines with J gene TRBJ2-7; either TRBD1 or TRBD2 may supply D (7 bases each). The CDR3 is 15 amino acids. Germline values: CDR1 SGHVS, CDR2 FQNEAQ. Trimming removed 5 bases at V and 2 bases at J, with 16 bases between. The CDR3 coding sequence is TGTGCCAGCAGCCCCCAACAGGGGACTACCTACGAGCAGTACTTC. Its translation is CASSPQQGTTYEQYF.

The chain combines TRBV13 with TRBJ2-1; TRBD2 aligns across 13 bases. CDR3 length: 17 amino acids. Trimming removed 5 bases from V and 0 bases from J; junction bases left unmatched: 4. The V gene's germline CDR1 is PRHDT and CDR2 FYEKMQ (reference sequence). CDR3 nucleotides: TGTGCCAGCAGCGAGAGGACTAGCGGGAGCTCCTACAATGAGCAGTTCTTC. It encodes CASSERTSGSSYNEQFF.

At least ten counts were recorded for this clonotype. V gene TRBV4-3 combines with J gene TRBJ2-1; D is unresolved. V was pared by 0 bases and J by 5 bases, with 11 bases between. The CDR3 length is 15 residues. The germline CDR1 and CDR2 sequences are LGHNA and YSLEER. CDR3 amino acids: CASSQDVGSHNEQFF. CDR3 DNA sequence: TGCGCCAGCAGCCAAGATGTCGGGTCCCACAATGAGCAGTTCTTC.

This clonotype was counted ten times or more. The rearrangement links TRBV6-2 or TRBV6-3 to TRBJ2-1; perhaps TRBD1 as D (6 bases). Trimming took off 6 bases at V and 6 bases at J, with 18 bases between the two ends. CDR1 and CDR2 from the germline V gene are MNHEY and SVGEGT. CDR3 length: 15 residues. The CDR3 DNA reads TGTGCCAGCAGCACCTACAGGGACCCAGGCAATGAGCAGTTCTTC. Translation gives CASSTYRDPGNEQFF.